A selection of T cell receptor beta chains follows, all from one sample in a study of beta chain features in type 1 diabetes. Only in-frame clones appear in the TCRdb table, and some are missing; sequencing was by immunoSEQ multiplex PCR. The table shows about 130,000 clones, with around a tenth occurring only once. The sample was central memory CD4+ T cells from blood. The receptors derive from a man between 18 and 29 years old in good health. Both conserved end residues are part of each CDR3. The order of the fields is J gene, V gene, D gene, clone size, CDR3 protein, CDR3 DNA. D genes are given only for firm matches. Expanded clones are given a class, and other clones once, few, many or no size at all.

>TRBJ1-1|TRBV11-3|NA|few
CASSLRDTEAFF
TGTGCCAGCAGCCTCAGGGACACTGAAGCTTTCTTT
>TRBJ2-3|TRBV7-2|NA|few
CASSPVTGIADTQYF
TGTGCCAGCAGCCCAGTTACAGGGATTGCAGATACGCAGTATTTT
>TRBJ1-2|TRBV19|NA|few
CASSIVGQLNYGYTF
TGTGCCAGTAGTATAGTTGGACAGTTAAACTATGGCTACACCTTC
>TRBJ2-3|TRBV5-1|NA|NA
CASSGGIGLSDTQYF
TGCGCCAGCAGCGGAGGGATAGGCTTGTCAGATACGCAGTATTTT
>TRBJ2-1|TRBV11-2|TRBD2|NA
CASSPRLAGGQGEQFF
TGTGCCAGCAGCCCCAGACTAGCGGGGGGGCAGGGTGAGCAGTTCTTC
>TRBJ2-1|TRBV19|TRBD2|NA
CASSLAGGPYNEQFF
TGTGCCAGTTCGTTGGCGGGGGGCCCCTACAATGAGCAGTTCTTC
>TRBJ1-5|TRBV18|NA|few
CASSPGQRGQPQHF
TGTGCCAGCTCTCCGGGACAAAGGGGACAGCCCCAGCATTTT
>TRBJ2-3|TRBV10-1|TRBD1|NA
CASSGNRGADTQYF
TGCGCCAGCAGTGGCAACAGGGGCGCAGATACGCAGTATTTT
>TRBJ2-5|TRBV7-9|NA|few
CASSLRWAGLSETQYF
TGTGCCAGCAGCCTCCGATGGGCAGGGTTGTCAGAGACCCAGTACTTC
>TRBJ1-6|TRBV7-2|NA|NA
CASSPAGTRGSPLHF
TGTGCCAGCAGCCCAGCCGGGACTAGAGGATCACCCCTCCACTTT
>TRBJ2-2|TRBV19|NA|many
CASSILLGEAGELFF
TGTGCCAGTAGTATCCTCTTGGGTGAGGCCGGGGAGCTGTTTTTT
>TRBJ1-2|TRBV7-2|NA|NA
CASSPQGSAYGYTF
TGTGCCAGCAGCCCACAGGGTTCGGCCTATGGCTACACCTTC
>TRBJ2-4|TRBV5-6|NA|few
CASSLLWGGAKNIQYF
TGTGCCAGCAGCTTGCTGTGGGGGGGCGCCAAAAACATTCAGTACTTC
>TRBJ2-3|TRBV7-2|NA|NA
CASSLVRGGADTQYF
TGTGCCAGCAGCTTAGTCAGGGGTGGGGCAGATACGCAGTATTTT
>TRBJ2-7|TRBV5-4|TRBD1|few
CASRGPGTGFDEQYF
TGTGCCAGCAGAGGGCCCGGGACAGGGTTTGACGAGCAGTACTTC
>TRBJ2-7|TRBV6-1|NA|NA
CASDSSPLIYEQYF
TGTGCCAGCGACTCCAGTCCCCTAATATACGAGCAGTACTTC
>TRBJ2-7|TRBV27|NA|NA
CASSLRQGLYEQYF
TGTGCCAGCAGTCTTCGACAGGGACTCTACGAGCAGTACTTC
>TRBJ2-7|TRBV5-4|TRBD2|NA
CASSLTSGVEQYF
TGTGCCAGCAGCTTGACTAGCGGGGTCGAGCAGTACTTC
>TRBJ2-1|TRBV15|NA|few
CATSRDFNNEQFF
TGTGCCACCAGCAGAGATTTCAACAATGAGCAGTTCTTC
>TRBJ2-3|TRBV2|NA|once
CASRPYGGSDTQYF
TGTGCCAGCAGGCCCTACGGGGGTTCAGATACGCAGTATTTT
>TRBJ1-5|TRBV28|NA|NA
CASTWGQGYSNQPQHF
TGTGCCAGCACTTGGGGTCAGGGTTATAGCAATCAGCCCCAGCATTTT
>TRBJ2-7|TRBV7-9|NA|NA
CASSAQGWDEQYF
TGTGCCAGCAGCGCACAGGGATGGGACGAGCAGTACTTC
>TRBJ2-1|TRBV15|NA|NA
CATSRGGVGNEQFF
TGTGCCACCAGCAGAGGGGGGGTGGGGAATGAGCAGTTCTTC
>TRBJ1-5|TRBV7-2|NA|few
CASSIDSTQHF
TGTGCCAGCAGCATCGACAGTACCCAGCATTTT
>TRBJ1-6|TRBV15|NA|few
CATSRDHTFLHF
TGTGCCACCAGCAGAGACCACACCTTTCTCCACTTT
>TRBJ2-7|TRBV7-2|NA|few
CASSYQRTDGEQYF
TGTGCCAGCAGCTATCAAAGGACAGACGGGGAGCAGTACTTC
>TRBJ2-3|TRBV11-2|NA|NA
CASSARHDGTDTQYF
TGTGCCAGCAGCGCAAGACACGACGGTACAGATACGCAGTATTTT
>TRBJ2-6|TRBV6-5|NA|NA
CASRRDSGRANVLTF
TGTGCCAGCAGACGCGACAGTGGAAGGGCCAACGTCCTGACTTTC
>TRBJ2-5|TRBV10-3|TRBD2|NA
CAISVGGLAGQETQYF
TGTGCCATCAGTGTCGGCGGTCTAGCGGGGCAAGAGACCCAGTACTTC
>TRBJ2-1|TRBV7-2|TRBD2|NA
CASSFASGAGNEQFF
TGTGCCAGCAGCTTCGCTAGCGGGGCCGGCAATGAGCAGTTCTTC
>TRBJ2-7|TRBV4-2|TRBD1|NA
CASSQGSGTGTYEQYF
TGTGCCAGCAGCCAAGGATCCGGGACAGGGACCTACGAGCAGTACTTC
>TRBJ2-6|TRBV5-4|NA|NA
CASSWRGTSGANVLTF
TGTGCCAGCAGTTGGCGGGGTACCTCTGGGGCCAACGTCCTGACTTTC
>TRBJ1-2|TRBV5-1|NA|NA
CASSFSGGPNYGYTF
TGCGCCAGCAGCTTTAGCGGGGGGCCTAACTATGGCTACACCTTC
>TRBJ1-4|TRBV30|NA|few
CAWAQSQGSVTKKLFF
TGTGCGTGGGCCCAAAGCCAGGGTTCCGTGACAAAAAAACTGTTTTTT
>TRBJ2-2|TRBV5-6|TRBD2|once
CASSRGGARTGELFF
TGTGCCAGCAGCCGGGGGGGGGCTCGCACCGGGGAGCTGTTTTTT
>TRBJ2-1|TRBV11-3|TRBD2|few
CASSTTSRLAGGNNEQFF
TGTGCCAGCAGTACCACGTCCCGGCTAGCGGGGGGCAACAATGAGCAGTTCTTC
>TRBJ2-3|TRBV6-6|TRBD1|few
CASSDRQGATQYF
TGTGCCAGCAGTGATAGACAGGGTGCGACGCAGTATTTT
>TRBJ1-3|TRBV30|NA|NA
CAWSVGGPGNTIYF
TGTGCCTGGAGTGTCGGAGGGCCCGGAAACACCATATATTTT
>TRBJ2-3|TRBV7-2|TRBD1|many
CASSPTTGGLDTQYF
TGTGCCAGCAGCCCTACCACAGGGGGCTTAGATACGCAGTATTTT
>TRBJ2-2|TRBV4-1|NA|few
CASSPTNTGELFF
TGCGCCAGCAGCCCAACGAACACCGGGGAGCTGTTTTTT
>TRBJ2-2|TRBV29-1|NA|few
CSVVGGRLPGELFF
TGCAGCGTTGTAGGAGGGAGGCTCCCCGGGGAGCTGTTTTTT
>TRBJ2-7|TRBV7-9|TRBD2|few
CASRSGTSGGSSYEQYF
TGTGCCAGCAGGTCCGGGACTAGCGGGGGGTCTTCCTACGAGCAGTACTTC
>TRBJ2-7|TRBV2|TRBD1|NA
CASSGDRGQVYEQYF
TGTGCCAGCAGCGGCGACAGGGGTCAAGTCTACGAGCAGTACTTC
>TRBJ1-1|TRBV7-8|NA|few
CASSLQGSNTEAFF
TGTGCCAGCAGCTTACAGGGTTCGAACACTGAAGCTTTCTTT
>TRBJ1-2|TRBV28|TRBD1|NA
CASSLQGGTGVGYTF
TGTGCCAGCAGTTTACAGGGCGGGACAGGGGTCGGCTACACCTTC